This T cell receptor beta chain was retrieved from a study of blood T cell repertoires in COVID-19. Study background: In each case, the material was cDNA or gDNA derived from T cells, B-cell-depleted T cells, or PBMCs.

Clones were read by immunoSEQ multiplex PCR, and TCRdb kept only the in-frame ones, dropping some. The repertoire holds under 200,000 clones, around nine tenths seen once, with around 3.5% in the top ten. This clone was observed once. Source material: peripheral blood. The sequence was obtained from a man aged 65 to 85 with acute or convalescent COVID-19.

CDR3 residues: CASSPQGNTEAFF. The CDR3 region has the DNA TGTGCCAGCAGCCCACAGGGGAACACTGAAGCTTTCTTT. The chain links TRBV7-9 to TRBJ1-1; D might be TRBD1 (6 bases). The CDR3 is 13 amino acids. Deletions cut 5 bases from V and 1 base from J, with 8 bases between. Germline V gives CDR1 SEHNR, CDR2 FQNEAQ (reference sequence).